This T cell receptor beta chain was captured in a study of cytomegalovirus exposure and HLA in healthy donors. V dropped 6 bases and J dropped 8; count of bases not matched to a gene: 7. The germline V gene has CDR1 MDHEN and CDR2 SYDVKM. There are 14 residues in the CDR3. Assay used: immunoSEQ multiplex PCR; TCRdb lists only in-frame clones, some missing. The sample lists 120,000 or so clones, 80% to 90% occurring once. This clone was seen just once. The source is a woman aged 18-29 years in good health and CMV-seronegative. This rearrangement joins TRBV28 to TRBJ1-6; TRBD1 agrees at 7 bases. The sample taken for sequencing was PBMCs. CDR3: CASSPTGTYSPLHF. CDR3 coding DNA: TGTGCCAGCAGCCCGACAGGGACCTATTCACCCCTCCACTTT.